The TCR beta chain under discussion was sequenced for a study of low-dose radiotherapy and immunotherapy resistance in tumors. On the study more broadly: Across 26 weeks, 13 Gy in total went to Cohort 2, delivered as 1 Gy per fraction every two weeks.

V was clipped by 0 bases and J by 8 bases, with 18 bases between them. Germline V gene data show CDR1 as ENHRY and CDR2 as SYGVKD. The CDR3 totals 16 residues. This clonotype was detected many times. TRAV- and TRBV-specific primers, spanning alpha and beta chains, primed first-strand cDNA. TCR amplification used 20 to 25 PCR cycles, a constant-region primer and a V-primer adapter. TCRdb fed the reads into MiXCR, producing one record per CDR3 protein. The table records tens of thousands of distinct CDR3 sequences, 9.4% of them present only once. As to time point: before trial treatment. Enrollment required an advanced solid tumor negative for tumor-infiltrating lymphocytes.

The gene calls are TRBV10-3 and TRBJ2-3; D assignment may be TRBD1 or TRBD2 (5 bases each). This TCR came from a male donor with prostate cancer. The input for sequencing was PBMCs, taken before treatment. CDR3 in DNA: TGTGCCATCAGTGAGTCGGGACCGTCCGACGTGGGTACGCAGTATTTT. It codes for CAISESGPSDVGTQYF.